This record concerns one T cell receptor (beta chain) sequence. Sequencing used immunoSEQ multiplex PCR; TCRdb keeps in-frame clones, though not all of them. Of about 58,000 clones in the sample, roughly 79% were seen once. The V gene lost 2 bases and the J gene lost 0 bases, with 8 bases spanning the gap. This CDR3 is built from 14 residues. Germline V gene lookup returns CDR1 MNHEY and CDR2 SVGAGI. These data are taken from a study of blood T cell repertoires in COVID-19. Study in general: T cells, B-cell-depleted T cells, or PBMCs supplied cDNA or gDNA.

The sequenced sample consisted of peripheral blood. This receptor was taken from a human donor in a cohort sampled during active COVID-19. This chain connects TRBV6-5 to TRBJ2-7; D is possibly TRBD1 (5 bases). The CDR3 is CASSYQTDSYEQYF. CDR3 nucleotide sequence: TGTGCCAGCAGTTACCAGACAGACTCCTACGAGCAGTACTTC.